This entry features one T cell receptor beta chain sequence. In the authors' methods: Amplification of reference gene primers provided the estimated nucleated cell counts. The repertoire was sequenced with immunoSEQ multiplex PCR; TCRdb's copy has only in-frame clones and lacks some. V and J calls and clone size are as listed in that table; D and trimming were resolved from the DNA. This table has 150,000 or so clones, approximately 91% appearing once. CDR1 and CDR2 (germline): SGHRS, YFSETQ. This CDR3 spans 15 amino acids. V shed 1 base and J shed 0 bases, with 8 bases lying between them. This sample is drawn from a study of blood T cell repertoires in COVID-19. Study context: The cDNA or gDNA used as material had been derived from T cells, B-cell-depleted T cells, or PBMCs.

The chain has TRBV5-1 and TRBJ2-1; tentative D call: TRBD2 (5 bases). Material: peripheral blood. The source is a man aged 50-59 years with acute or convalescent COVID-19. The CDR3 is CASSLSGNSYNEQFF. The CDR3 DNA follows: TGCGCCAGCAGCTTGTCCGGGAACTCCTACAATGAGCAGTTCTTC.